Presented here are 27 T cell receptor beta chains from one specimen sequenced in a study of T cells in Graves' hyperthyroidism and ophthalmopathy. Amplification targeted TCR beta CDR3 regions from RNA transcripts. The TCR CDR3 first-round RT-PCR relied on the HTBI primer set. TCRdb fed the multiplex PCR reads into MiXCR, producing one record per CDR3 protein. The sample has over 250,000 distinct CDR3 sequences; approximately 20% are singletons. The sequenced sample consisted of blood. The receptors come from a man younger than 45 with Graves' ophthalmopathy.

Ten or more counts support this clonotype. The chain joins TRBV11-2 to TRBJ1-1, with D possibly matching TRBD1 (5 bases). CDR1 and CDR2 from the germline V gene are SGHAT and FQNNGV. There are 13 residues in the CDR3. The V and J ends lost 5 bases and 4 bases respectively, with 11 bases between them. The CDR3 spells CASSNQGFTEAFF. The CDR3 DNA sequence: TGTGCCAGCAGCAATCAGGGTTTCACTGAAGCTTTCTTT.

This clonotype was seen more than once but under ten times. The J gene is TRBJ2-3, the V gene TRBV10-3; 11 bases agree with TRBD2. Unmatched junction bases numbered 9, after V lost 9 bases and J lost 1 base. The CDR3 length is 16 residues. CDR1 ENHRY and CDR2 SYGVKD come from the germline V gene. The CDR3 loop reads CAITGTSGFGTDTQYF. The DNA for the CDR3 is TGTGCCATAACCGGGACTAGCGGATTCGGCACAGATACGCAGTATTTT.

This clonotype was observed a handful of times. This sequence joins TRBV18 and TRBJ2-1; no definite D call. The CDR3 consists of 16 residues. Germline V lookup: CDR1 KGHSH, CDR2 LQKENI. Deletions cut 2 bases from V and 9 bases from J, with 20 bases between. CDR3 sequence reads: CASSPSWQLERSEQFF. DNA for the CDR3: TGTGCCAGCTCACCAAGTTGGCAGCTAGAACGAAGTGAGCAGTTCTTC.

This clonotype has ten or more counts. The V call is TRBV6-2 or TRBV6-3, the J call TRBJ1-6, with unresolved D. The CDR3 runs 15 residues. Germline CDR1 and CDR2: MNHEY and SVGEGT. The germline V and J ends were trimmed by 5 bases and 8 bases, with 16 bases remaining between them. CDR3 sequence (DNA): TGTGCCAGCAGTCCGTCCCCAGGATCTTATTCACCCCTCCACTTT. Its protein is CASSPSPGSYSPLHF.

The chain carries TRBV7-9 and TRBJ2-2; D is unclear. Germline V lookup: CDR1 SEHNR, CDR2 FQNEAQ (reference sequence). Trimming shortened V by 5 bases and J by 6 bases, and 13 bases separated the two germline ends. This CDR3 is built from 14 residues. The CDR3 sequence is CASSPTTGPGELFF. The CDR3 DNA sequence: TGTGCCAGCAGCCCGACCACCGGGCCCGGGGAGCTGTTTTTT.

This chain connects TRBV5-8 to TRBJ2-7, with D perhaps matching TRBD1 (5 bases). With 5 bases removed from V and 6 bases from J, the gap between germline ends came to 15 bases. Germline V CDR1 and CDR2: SGHTS, YDEGEE. The CDR3 sequence is 13 residues long. In DNA form, the CDR3 reads TGTGCCAGCAGGGGGCAGGGAAACATCGAGCAGTACTTC. It codes for CASRGQGNIEQYF.

Worth noting for this clonotype: One end of the junction is discordant with germline, which a read error may explain. This chain connects TRBV5-1 to TRBJ2-7; the D is unclear. This CDR3 is built from 14 residues. Germline V CDR1 and CDR2: SGHRS, YFSETQ. CDR3: CASSPPLLPYGQYF. The CDR3 DNA reads TGCGCCAGCAGCCCCCCGCTACTACCCTACGGGCAGTACTTC. The entire variable domain, with the rest obtained from reference TRBV5-1 and TRBJ2-7, is as follows: KAGVTQTPRYLIKTRGQQVTLSCSPISGHRSVSWYQQTPGQGLQFLFEYFSETQRNKGNFPGRFSGRQFSNSRSEMNVSTLELGDSALYLCASSPPLLPYGQYFGPGTRLTVT.

V and J are TRBV3-1 and TRBJ1-1, with D possibly being TRBD1 (5 bases). Trimming stripped 0 bases from V and 1 base from J, with 9 bases between. Germline CDR1 LGHDT, CDR2 YNNKEL (reference sequence). CDR3 length equals 15 residues. This chain's CDR3 is CASSQDGRANTEAFF. CDR3 DNA sequence: TGTGCCAGCAGCCAAGATGGCAGGGCGAACACTGAAGCTTTCTTT.

This clonotype has more than one count but fewer than ten. This chain connects TRBV3-1 to TRBJ2-2; 11 bases fit TRBD2. Germline-derived CDR1 and CDR2 are LGHDT and YNNKEL (reference sequence). This CDR3 contains 15 residues. Losses at the gene ends were 4 bases for V and 4 bases for J; bases not matched to a gene: 2. CDR3 region: CASSPTSGSTGELFF. The CDR3 nucleotides are TGTGCCAGCAGCCCCACTAGCGGGAGCACCGGGGAGCTGTTTTTT.

This clonotype was observed a few times. V usage is TRBV28 and J usage is TRBJ2-6; 7 nucleotides align to TRBD1. Germline-derived CDR1 and CDR2 are MDHEN and SYDVKM. CDR3 length: 16 amino acids. V was clipped by 2 bases and J by 8 bases; unmatched bases: 9. The DNA of the CDR3 is TGTGCCAGCAGTTTAAAGGGGGCGGGTAGGTCCAACGTCCTGACTTTC. Its translation: CASSLKGAGRSNVLTF. Filled out from reference TRBV28 and TRBJ2-6, the complete variable domain reads DVKVTQSSRYLVKRTGEKVFLECVQDMDHENMFWYRQDPGLGLRLIYFSYDVKMKEKGDIPEGYSVSREKKERFSLILESASTNQTSMYLCASSLKGAGRSNVLTFGAGSRLTVL.

This clonotype was observed at least ten times. The chain has TRBV28 and TRBJ1-6; D may be TRBD1 (5 bases). V lost 3 bases and J lost 6, with 12 bases in between. This CDR3 is 15 amino acids long. Germline V lookup: CDR1 MDHEN, CDR2 SYDVKM. DNA of the CDR3: TGTGCCAGCAGTTTCGATCAGAGGGGTAATTCACCCCTCCACTTT. This sequence encodes CASSFDQRGNSPLHF.

In its sample, this clonotype was seen a few times. The gene calls are TRBV4-1 and TRBJ2-7, with D hard to call. CDR1 MGHRA and CDR2 YSYEKL come from the germline V gene. With 4 bases removed from V and 2 bases from J, the gap between germline ends came to 12 bases. CDR3 size: 14 residues. The CDR3 here is CASSPAASPYEQYF. The CDR3, as DNA: TGCGCCAGCAGCCCCGCGGCGAGTCCCTACGAGCAGTACTTC.

This clonotype has only a few counts. The gene calls are TRBV3-1 and TRBJ2-1; maybe TRBD2 (6 bases). This CDR3 is built from 17 residues. V was shortened by 4 bases and J by 1 base, with 17 bases between the two germline ends. Germline V CDR1 and CDR2: LGHDT, YNNKEL (reference sequence). CDR3 bases: TGTGCCAGCAGCCTTTTGTCGGACTATCGTTCCTACAATGAGCAGTTCTTC. This sequence encodes CASSLLSDYRSYNEQFF.

This sequence joins TRBV20-1 and TRBJ2-7, with 8 bases fitting TRBD1. Germline values: CDR1 DFQATT, CDR2 SNEGSKA (reference sequence). The trim removed 2 bases at V and 4 bases at J, leaving 7 bases unmatched. The CDR3 has 14 amino acids. CDR3 residues: CSARQGAMGYEQYF. As DNA, the CDR3 is TGCAGTGCTAGACAGGGGGCGATGGGGTACGAGCAGTACTTC.

This clonotype turned up a few times. This chain joins TRBV20-1 and TRBJ2-7, with 7 bases lining up with TRBD1. Germline trimming cut 1 base from V and 1 base from J; bases unmatched to any gene: 7. From germline, CDR1 is DFQATT and CDR2 SNEGSKA (reference sequence). This CDR3 spans 15 amino acids. The CDR3 spells CSARVGTAVSYEQYF. The CDR3 nucleotides are TGCAGTGCTAGAGTTGGGACAGCCGTATCCTACGAGCAGTACTTC.

In nucleotides, the CDR3 is TGTGCCATCAAGCAGGGGGCTAATGAAAAACTGTTTTTT. It yields the protein CAIKQGANEKLFF. The V call is TRBV10-3, the J call TRBJ1-4; 7 bases map to TRBD1. The CDR3 sequence is 13 residues long. The germline V gene encodes CDR1 ENHRY and CDR2 SYGVKD. The J segment lost 3 bases and the V segment lost 7 bases, leaving 2 bases of the junction unmatched.

This chain links TRBV11-2 with TRBJ2-7, with 9 bases that match TRBD2. V dropped 3 bases and J dropped 9; count of bases not matched to a gene: 18. The CDR3 totals 17 residues. Per the germline V gene, CDR1 is SGHAT and CDR2 is FQNNGV. Here the CDR3 reads CASSFVIQSGRIRGQYF. CDR3 in DNA: TGTGCCAGCAGCTTCGTCATCCAGAGCGGGAGGATTCGAGGGCAGTACTTC.

This chain joins TRBV6-1 and TRBJ2-7, with D unresolved. There are 15 residues in the CDR3. CDR1 is MNHNS and CDR2 is SASEGT in the germline V gene. V was trimmed by 2 bases and J by 0 bases, leaving 11 bases between them. As DNA, the CDR3 is TGTGCCAGCAGTGAATTTCGTGGAAGCTCCTACGAGCAGTACTTC. It codes for CASSEFRGSSYEQYF.

The rearrangement links TRBV3-1 to TRBJ1-1; D call uncertain. V lost 2 bases to trimming and J lost 0 bases, with 7 bases between them. The CDR3 extends over 14 amino acids. Germline assignment: CDR1 LGHDT and CDR2 YNNKEL (reference sequence). CDR3 in amino acids: CASSQKTLNTEAFF. The CDR3 DNA is TGTGCCAGCAGCCAAAAGACACTGAACACTGAAGCTTTCTTT. Full variable domain (remainder filled in from reference TRBV3-1 and TRBJ1-1): DTAVSQTPKYLVTQMGNDKSIKCEQNLGHDTMYWYKQDSKKFLKIMFSYNNKELIINETVPNRFSPKSPDKAHLNLHINSLELGDSAVYFCASSQKTLNTEAFFGQGTRLTVV.

This clonotype was counted only a few times. This chain uses TRBV7-9 with TRBJ1-1; D might be TRBD1 (5 bases). The CDR3 extends over 13 amino acids. Trimming removed 11 bases at V and 0 bases at J, with 13 bases between. Per the germline V gene, CDR1 is SEHNR and CDR2 is FQNEAQ (reference sequence). The CDR3 reads CASNTGMNTEAFF. The CDR3 coding sequence is TGTGCCTCCAATACAGGAATGAACACTGAAGCTTTCTTT.

CDR3 region: CSAIQRGGGSYATDTQYF. CDR3 nucleotide sequence: TGCAGTGCCATCCAGCGCGGGGGAGGGAGTTACGCAACAGATACGCAGTATTTT. This chain joins TRBV20-1 and TRBJ2-3; 7 bases line up with TRBD2. This CDR3 is built from 18 residues. V lost 6 bases, J lost 3 bases, and 21 bases stayed unmatched. The V gene's germline CDR1 is DFQATT and CDR2 SNEGSKA (reference sequence).

The chain carries TRBV6-1 and TRBJ2-1; 10 positions match TRBD2. The germline V gene has CDR1 MNHNS and CDR2 SASEGT. The CDR3 length is 17 residues. V dropped 2 bases and J dropped 7; count of bases not matched to a gene: 11. Written as DNA, the CDR3 is TGTGCCAGCAGTGAAAAGCGAGCGGGAGGGCCGATAAATGAGCAGTTCTTC. It yields the protein CASSEKRAGGPINEQFF.

This clonotype was found a few times. The V call is TRBV28, the J call TRBJ1-5; D is undetermined. The CDR3 totals 14 residues. The germline CDR1 and CDR2 sequences are MDHEN and SYDVKM. Trimming left V 3 bases short and J 6 bases short, with 12 bases between. The CDR3 protein is CASSFLQFGQPQHF. The DNA for the CDR3 is TGTGCCAGCAGTTTTTTACAGTTCGGTCAGCCCCAGCATTTT.

The rearrangement links TRBV30 to TRBJ2-3; TRBD1 agrees at 7 bases. The germline gives CDR1 GTSNPN, CDR2 SVGIG (reference sequence). The CDR3 extends over 14 amino acids. V was clipped by 4 bases and J by 0 bases; unmatched bases: 4. CDR3 in DNA: TGTGCCTGGATGGGGACAGCTAGCACAGATACGCAGTATTTT. The encoded protein is CAWMGTASTDTQYF.

This clonotype was picked up a small number of times. J is TRBJ1-3 and V is TRBV5-1, with a tentative D call TRBD1 (6 bases). Germline V lookup: CDR1 SGHRS, CDR2 YFSETQ. V gave up 2 bases and J gave up 4 bases, with 19 bases separating them. The CDR3 is 17 residues long. The CDR3 DNA follows: TGCGCCAGCAGCTTATTCGGCCCAGGGGAAGCGGGAAACACCATATATTTT. Translated, it gives CASSLFGPGEAGNTIYF. The whole variable domain, filled in from reference TRBV5-1 and TRBJ1-3, reads KAGVTQTPRYLIKTRGQQVTLSCSPISGHRSVSWYQQTPGQGLQFLFEYFSETQRNKGNFPGRFSGRQFSNSRSEMNVSTLELGDSALYLCASSLFGPGEAGNTIYFGEGSWLTVV.

With respect to this clonotype: A much larger clone differs by one base, so this may be a read error. The gene calls are TRBV19 and TRBJ2-5, with D possibly being TRBD1 (6 bases). The CDR3 length is 18 residues. V gave up 4 bases and J gave up 5 bases, with 26 bases separating them. Germline V gene lookup returns CDR1 LNHDA and CDR2 SQIVND (reference sequence). The CDR3 coding sequence is TGTGCCAGTAGTAGTGGGAGTGGACAGCCCGGTGGATGGGAGACCCAGTACTTC. Residues: CASSSGSGQPGGWETQYF.

This clonotype was seen at least ten times. The chain employs TRBV27 and TRBJ2-1; 8 bases match TRBD1. The CDR3 spans 14 residues. Germline V CDR1 and CDR2: MNHEY, SMNVEV (reference sequence). The trim removed 5 bases at V and 4 bases at J, leaving 4 bases unmatched. The CDR3 is CASSRTGTYNEQFF. The CDR3 region has the DNA TGTGCCAGCAGTCGGACAGGGACTTACAATGAGCAGTTCTTC.